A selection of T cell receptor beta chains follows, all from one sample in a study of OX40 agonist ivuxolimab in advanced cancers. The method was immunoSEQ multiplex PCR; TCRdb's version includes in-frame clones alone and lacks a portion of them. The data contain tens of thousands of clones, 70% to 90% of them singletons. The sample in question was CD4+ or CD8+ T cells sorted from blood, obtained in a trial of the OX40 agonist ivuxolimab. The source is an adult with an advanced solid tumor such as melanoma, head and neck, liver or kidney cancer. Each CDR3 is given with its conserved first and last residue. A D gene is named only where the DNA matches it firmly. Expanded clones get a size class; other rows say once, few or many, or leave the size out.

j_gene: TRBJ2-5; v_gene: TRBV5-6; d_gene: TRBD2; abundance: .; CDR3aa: CASSRRGLAGQETQYF; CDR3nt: TGTGCCAGCAGCCGGAGGGGACTAGCGGGACAAGAGACCCAGTACTTC
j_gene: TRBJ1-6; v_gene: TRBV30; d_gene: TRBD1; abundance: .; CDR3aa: CAWTSEQGAPGSPLHF; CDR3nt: TGTGCCTGGACCTCAGAGCAGGGGGCGCCGGGTTCACCCCTCCACTTT
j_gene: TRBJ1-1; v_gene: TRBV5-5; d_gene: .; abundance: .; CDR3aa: CASSLAGQWGTEAFF; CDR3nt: TGTGCCAGCAGCTTGGCAGGGCAGTGGGGCACTGAAGCTTTCTTT
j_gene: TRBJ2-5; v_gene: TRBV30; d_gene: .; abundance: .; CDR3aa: CAWSSGNLDETQYF; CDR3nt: TGTGCCTGGAGCTCGGGAAATTTAGACGAGACCCAGTACTTC
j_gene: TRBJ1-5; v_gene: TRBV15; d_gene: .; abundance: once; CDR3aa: CATSRDLGRAPHF; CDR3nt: TGTGCCACCAGCAGAGATCTCGGCAGGGCCCCCCATTTT
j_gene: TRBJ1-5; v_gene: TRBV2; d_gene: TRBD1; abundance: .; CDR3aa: CASSGQGQNQPQHF; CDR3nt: TGTGCCAGCAGTGGACAGGGCCAAAATCAGCCCCAGCATTTT
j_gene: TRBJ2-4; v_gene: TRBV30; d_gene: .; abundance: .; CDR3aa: CAWKVKLAKNIQYF; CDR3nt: TGTGCCTGGAAGGTCAAGCTAGCCAAAAACATTCAGTACTTC
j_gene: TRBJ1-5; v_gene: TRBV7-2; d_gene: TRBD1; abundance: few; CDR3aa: CASSRSGGGQPQHF; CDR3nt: TGTGCCAGCAGCAGATCAGGGGGCGGTCAGCCCCAGCATTTT
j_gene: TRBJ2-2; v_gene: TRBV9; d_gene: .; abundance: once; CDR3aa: CASSLPGELFF; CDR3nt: TGTGCCAGCAGCCTCCCAGGGGAGCTGTTTTTT
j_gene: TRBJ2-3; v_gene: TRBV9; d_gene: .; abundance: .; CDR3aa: CASSVAPSSTDTQYF; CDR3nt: TGTGCCAGCAGCGTAGCTCCCAGTAGCACAGATACGCAGTATTTT
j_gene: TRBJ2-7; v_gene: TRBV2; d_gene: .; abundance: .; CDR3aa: CASSVPGRYEQYF; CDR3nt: TGTGCCAGCAGTGTTCCGGGCCGCTACGAGCAGTACTTC
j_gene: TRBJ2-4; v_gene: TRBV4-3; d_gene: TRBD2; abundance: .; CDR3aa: CASSQGLAENIQYF; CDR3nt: TGCGCCAGCAGCCAAGGGCTAGCGGAAAACATTCAGTACTTC
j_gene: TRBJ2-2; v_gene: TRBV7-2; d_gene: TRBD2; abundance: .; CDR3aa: CASSLASSGNAGELFF; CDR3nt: TGTGCCAGCAGCTTAGCGTCTAGCGGGAATGCCGGGGAGCTGTTTTTT
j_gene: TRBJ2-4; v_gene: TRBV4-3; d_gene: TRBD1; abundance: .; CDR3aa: CASSPGQGVEAKNIQYF; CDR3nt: TGCGCCAGCAGCCCAGGTCAGGGGGTTGAGGCCAAAAACATTCAGTACTTC
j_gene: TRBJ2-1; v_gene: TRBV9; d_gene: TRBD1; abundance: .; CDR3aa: CASSVGTGGVEQFF; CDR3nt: TGTGCCAGCAGCGTAGGGACAGGGGGCGTCGAGCAGTTCTTC
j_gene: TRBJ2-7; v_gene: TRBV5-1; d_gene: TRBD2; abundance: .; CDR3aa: CASSSLADDSYEQYF; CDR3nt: TGCGCCAGCAGCTCACTAGCGGACGACTCCTACGAGCAGTACTTC
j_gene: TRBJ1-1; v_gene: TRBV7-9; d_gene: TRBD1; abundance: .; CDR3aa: CASSPRDSLNTEAFF; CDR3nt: TGTGCCAGCAGCCCCAGGGACAGTCTGAACACTGAAGCTTTCTTT
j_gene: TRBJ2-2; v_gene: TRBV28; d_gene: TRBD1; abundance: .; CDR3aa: CASRGQGATGELFF; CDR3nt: TGTGCCAGCAGGGGACAGGGGGCTACCGGGGAGCTGTTTTTT
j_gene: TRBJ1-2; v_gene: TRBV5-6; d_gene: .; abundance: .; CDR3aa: CASSLAGGRESGYTF; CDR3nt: TGTGCCAGCAGCTTGGCCGGGGGGCGGGAGTCCGGCTACACCTTC
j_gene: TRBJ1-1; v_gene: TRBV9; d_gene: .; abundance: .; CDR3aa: CASSVSGANTEAFF; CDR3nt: TGTGCCAGCAGCGTAAGCGGGGCGAACACTGAAGCTTTCTTT
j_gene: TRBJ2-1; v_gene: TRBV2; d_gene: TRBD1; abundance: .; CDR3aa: CASSDQGQGASSGYSGEQFF; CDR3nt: TGTGCCAGCAGTGATCAAGGACAGGGGGCTTCTAGCGGTTATAGCGGTGAGCAGTTCTTC
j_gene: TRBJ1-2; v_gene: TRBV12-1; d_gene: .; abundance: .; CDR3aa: CASSLPTGHLDPYGYTF; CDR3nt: TGTGCCAGCAGCTTACCGACAGGGCATTTAGACCCCTATGGCTACACCTTC
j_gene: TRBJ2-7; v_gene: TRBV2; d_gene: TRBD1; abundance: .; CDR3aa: CASSTTGGTAYEQYF; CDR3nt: TGTGCCAGCAGTACCACAGGGGGCACAGCCTACGAGCAGTACTTC
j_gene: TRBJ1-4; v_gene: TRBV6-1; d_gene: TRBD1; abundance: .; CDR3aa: CASSDLDRGRNEKLFF; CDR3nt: TGTGCCAGCAGTGATCTAGACAGGGGGCGCAATGAAAAACTGTTTTTT
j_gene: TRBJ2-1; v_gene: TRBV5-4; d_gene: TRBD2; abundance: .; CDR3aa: CASSLGLASSYNEQFF; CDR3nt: TGTGCCAGCAGCTTGGGACTAGCCAGTTCCTACAATGAGCAGTTCTTC
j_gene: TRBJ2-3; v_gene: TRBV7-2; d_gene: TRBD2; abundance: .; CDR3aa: CASSLEIAGLAGSTDTQYF; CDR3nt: TGTGCCAGCAGCTTAGAAATAGCCGGACTAGCGGGTAGCACAGATACGCAGTATTTT
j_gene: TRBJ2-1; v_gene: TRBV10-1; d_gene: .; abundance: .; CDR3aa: CATSAGIGNEQFF; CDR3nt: TGCGCCACCTCGGCAGGGATTGGCAATGAGCAGTTCTTC
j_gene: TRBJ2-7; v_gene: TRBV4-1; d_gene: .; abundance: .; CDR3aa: CASSQAGPGASYEQYF; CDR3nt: TGCGCCAGCAGCCAAGCAGGCCCAGGGGCCTCCTACGAGCAGTACTTC
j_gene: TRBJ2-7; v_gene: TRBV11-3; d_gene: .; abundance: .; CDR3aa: CASSSYSYEQYF; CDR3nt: TGTGCCAGCAGCTCTTACAGTTACGAGCAGTATTTC
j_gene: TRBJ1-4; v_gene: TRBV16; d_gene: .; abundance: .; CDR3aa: CASSQSHRDNEKLFF; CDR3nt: TGTGCCAGCAGCCAATCGCACCGGGATAATGAAAAACTGTTTTTT
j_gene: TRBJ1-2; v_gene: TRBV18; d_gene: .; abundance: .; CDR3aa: CASSPNQGNYGYTF; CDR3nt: TGTGCCAGCTCACCAAACCAGGGGAACTATGGCTACACCTTC
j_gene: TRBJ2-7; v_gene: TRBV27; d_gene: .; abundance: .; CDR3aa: CASSEDRPSTYEQYF; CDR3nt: TGTGCCAGCAGTGAGGACAGACCCTCTACCTACGAGCAGTACTTC
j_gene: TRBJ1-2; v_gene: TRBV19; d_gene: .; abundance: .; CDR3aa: CASSTTAAPGMNYGYTF; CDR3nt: TGTGCCAGTAGTACAACAGCGGCGCCCGGGATGAACTATGGCTACACCTTC
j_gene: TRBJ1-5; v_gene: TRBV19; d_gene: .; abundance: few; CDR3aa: CASSIQGLSNQPQHF; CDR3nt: TGTGCCAGTAGTATACAGGGCCTTAGCAATCAGCCCCAGCATTTT
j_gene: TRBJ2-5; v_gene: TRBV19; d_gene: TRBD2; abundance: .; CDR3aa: CASSKDSPGLGSLSMQYF; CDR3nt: TGTGCCAGTAGTAAGGACAGCCCGGGACTAGGTTCTTTAAGCATGCAGTACTTC
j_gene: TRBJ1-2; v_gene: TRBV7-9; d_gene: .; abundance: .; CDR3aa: CASSLVPDAGYTF; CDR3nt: TGTGCCAGCAGCCTCGTCCCCGACGCGGGCTACACCTTC
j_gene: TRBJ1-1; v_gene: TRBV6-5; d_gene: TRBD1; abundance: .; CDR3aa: CASSSDRVVTEAFF; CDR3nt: TGTGCCAGCAGTTCCGACAGGGTGGTGACTGAAGCTTTCTTT
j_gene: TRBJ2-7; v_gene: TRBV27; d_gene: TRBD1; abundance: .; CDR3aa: CASIGPGTGRYEQYF; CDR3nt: TGTGCCAGCATTGGGCCCGGGACAGGGAGGTACGAGCAGTACTTC
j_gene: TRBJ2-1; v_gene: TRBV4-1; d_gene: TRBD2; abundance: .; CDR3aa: CASRLAGSLSSYNEQFF; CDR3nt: TGCGCCAGCAGACTAGCGGGGTCACTGAGCTCCTACAATGAGCAGTTCTTC
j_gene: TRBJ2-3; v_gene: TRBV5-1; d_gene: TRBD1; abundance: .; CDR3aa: CASSLEDRTSTDTQYF; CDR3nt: TGCGCCAGCAGCTTGGAGGACAGGACTAGCACAGATACGCAGTATTTT
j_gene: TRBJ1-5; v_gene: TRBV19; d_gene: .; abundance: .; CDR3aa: CASSGQGSNQPQHF; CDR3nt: TGTGCCAGTTCAGGGCAGGGGAGCAATCAGCCCCAGCATTTT
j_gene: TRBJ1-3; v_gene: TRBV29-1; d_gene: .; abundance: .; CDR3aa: CSVEWQNSGNTIYF; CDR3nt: TGCAGCGTTGAATGGCAGAACTCTGGAAACACCATATATTTT
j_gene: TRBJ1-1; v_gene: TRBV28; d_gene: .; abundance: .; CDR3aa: CAGEGAGNTEAFF; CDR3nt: TGTGCCGGCGAGGGCGCGGGGAACACTGAAGCTTTCTTT
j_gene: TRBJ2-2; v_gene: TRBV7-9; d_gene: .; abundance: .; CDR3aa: CASSLAPRSGELFF; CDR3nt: TGTGCCAGCAGCTTAGCCCCTAGATCCGGGGAGCTGTTTTTT
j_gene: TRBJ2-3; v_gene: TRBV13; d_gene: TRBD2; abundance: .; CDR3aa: CASSLTTGTSGRDTQYF; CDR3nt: TGTGCCAGCAGCCTAACCACCGGGACTAGCGGTCGGGATACGCAGTATTTT
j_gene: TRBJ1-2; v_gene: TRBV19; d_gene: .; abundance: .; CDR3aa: CATSPAIGGYTF; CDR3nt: TGTGCCACCTCCCCCGCGATCGGGGGCTACACCTTC
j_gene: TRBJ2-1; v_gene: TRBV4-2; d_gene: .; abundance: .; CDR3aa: CASSQGRQSSYNEQFF; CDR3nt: TGTGCCAGCAGCCAAGGTCGGCAAAGCTCCTACAATGAGCAGTTCTTC
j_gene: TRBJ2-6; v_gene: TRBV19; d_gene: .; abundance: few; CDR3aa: CASSIGPRRLTGANVLTF; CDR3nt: TGTGCCAGTAGTATCGGGCCTCGTCGGCTAACCGGGGCCAACGTCCTGACTTTC
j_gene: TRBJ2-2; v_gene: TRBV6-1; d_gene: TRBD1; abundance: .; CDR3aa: CASPGQGNTGELFF; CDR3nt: TGTGCCAGTCCGGGACAGGGGAACACCGGGGAGCTGTTTTTT
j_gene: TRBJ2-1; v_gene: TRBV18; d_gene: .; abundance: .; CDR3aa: CASSPSSPLNEQFF; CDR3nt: TGTGCCAGCTCACCTTCAAGCCCTTTGAATGAGCAGTTCTTC
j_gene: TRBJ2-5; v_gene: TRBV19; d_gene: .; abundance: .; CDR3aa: CASSTRQARVQETQYF; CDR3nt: TGTGCCAGTAGTACGAGACAGGCTCGGGTTCAAGAGACCCAGTACTTC
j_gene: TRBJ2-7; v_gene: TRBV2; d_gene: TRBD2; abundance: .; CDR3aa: CASSGRGTRSSEQYF; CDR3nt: TGTGCCAGCAGTGGTAGGGGGACTAGGTCCTCCGAGCAGTACTTC
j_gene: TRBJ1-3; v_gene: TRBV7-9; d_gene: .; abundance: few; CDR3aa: CASRRETSGNTIYF; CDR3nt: TGTGCCAGCAGGCGGGAGACCTCTGGAAACACCATATATTTT
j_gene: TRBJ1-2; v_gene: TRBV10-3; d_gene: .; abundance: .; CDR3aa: CAISDGNNYGYTF; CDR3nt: TGTGCCATCAGTGACGGGAATAACTATGGCTACACCTTC
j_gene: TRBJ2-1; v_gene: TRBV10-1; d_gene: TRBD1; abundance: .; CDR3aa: CASSESGDRSYNEQFF; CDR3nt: TGCGCCAGCAGTGAGTCCGGGGACAGGTCCTACAATGAGCAGTTCTTC